Here is one T cell receptor (beta chain) with its context. These data come from a study of blood T cell repertoires in COVID-19. The V gene end was trimmed by 4 bases and the J gene end by 5 bases; junction bases not matched to a gene: 4. CDR1 is SGHDN and CDR2 is FVKESK in the germline V gene. The CDR3 consists of 13 residues. The assay was immunoSEQ multiplex PCR, and TCRdb's table has in-frame clones only and misses some. The table has about 190,000 clones, roughly 82% seen once. Sequenced: PBMCs or T cells enriched from blood (not recorded which). This sequence originates from a woman aged 60-70 years with acute COVID-19. The rearrangement uses TRBV14 and TRBJ1-2, with 7 bases identical to TRBD1. Here the CDR3 DNA reads TGTGCCAGCAGCCCTTACAGGGGTTATGGCTACACCTTC. Translating gives CASSPYRGYGYTF.